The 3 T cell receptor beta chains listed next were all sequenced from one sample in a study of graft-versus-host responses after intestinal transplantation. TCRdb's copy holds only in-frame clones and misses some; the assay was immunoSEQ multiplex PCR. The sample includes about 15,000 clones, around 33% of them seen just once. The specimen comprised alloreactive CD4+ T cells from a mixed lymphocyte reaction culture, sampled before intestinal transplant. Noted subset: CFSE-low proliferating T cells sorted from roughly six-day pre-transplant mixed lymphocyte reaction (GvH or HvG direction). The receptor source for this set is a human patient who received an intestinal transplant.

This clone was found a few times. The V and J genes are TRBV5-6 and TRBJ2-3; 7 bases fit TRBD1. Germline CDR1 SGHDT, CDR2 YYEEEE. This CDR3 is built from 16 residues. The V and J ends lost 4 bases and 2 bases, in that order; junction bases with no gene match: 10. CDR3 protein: CASSAPPTGFTDTQYF. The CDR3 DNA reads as TGTGCCAGCAGCGCACCCCCGACAGGGTTCACAGATACGCAGTATTTT. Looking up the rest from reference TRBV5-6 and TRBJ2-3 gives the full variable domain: DAGVTQSPTHLIKTRGQQVTLRCSPKSGHDTVSWYQQALGQGPQFIFQYYEEEERQRGNFPDRFSGHQFPNYSSELNVNALLLGDSALYLCASSAPPTGFTDTQYFGPGTRLTVL.

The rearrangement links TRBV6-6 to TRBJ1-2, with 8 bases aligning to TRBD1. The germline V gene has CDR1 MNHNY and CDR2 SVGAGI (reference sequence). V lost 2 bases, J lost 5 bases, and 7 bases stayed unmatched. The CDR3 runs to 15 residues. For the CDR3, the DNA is TGTGCCAGCAGTTACATGGCAGGGGGCCAGTATGGCTACACCTTC. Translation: CASSYMAGGQYGYTF.

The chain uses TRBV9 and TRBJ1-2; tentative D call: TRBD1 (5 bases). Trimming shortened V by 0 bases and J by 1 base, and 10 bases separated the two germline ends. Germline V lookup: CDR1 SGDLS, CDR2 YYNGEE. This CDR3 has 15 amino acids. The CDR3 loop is CASSVGTGINYGYTF. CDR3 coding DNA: TGTGCCAGCAGCGTAGGCACAGGCATTAACTATGGCTACACCTTC.